This T cell receptor (beta chain) was captured by sequencing in a study of blood T cell repertoires in COVID-19. Germline V gene sequence: CDR1 SGHRS, CDR2 YFSETQ. The CDR3 has 17 amino acids. The V gene end was trimmed by 4 bases and the J gene end by 1 base; junction bases not matched to a gene: 9. Clones were read by immunoSEQ multiplex PCR, and TCRdb kept only the in-frame ones, dropping some. This table holds about 180,000 clones, around 85% found once. The sequencing sample was made of peripheral blood. This clonotype was obtained from an elderly woman with acute or convalescent COVID-19. The chain employs TRBV5-1 and TRBJ2-3, with TRBD2 matching 10 bases. The CDR3 reads CASSPDVLAGGTDTQYF. CDR3 nucleotides: TGCGCCAGCAGCCCGGACGTCCTAGCGGGAGGCACAGATACGCAGTATTTT.